The 11 T cell receptor beta chains presented below share a single source sample, sequenced in a study of T-cell memory formation after mild COVID-19. TCRdb re-analysed the 5' RACE reads in MiXCR, keeping a single row per CDR3 protein. The table lists about 170,000 distinct CDR3 sequences, over 10% of them singletons. The sequenced sample was PBMCs or a T cell subset sorted from them (not recorded which). The receptor source for this set is a man younger than 35 who had mild COVID-19 (a few samples of this study predate the infection). Cell type and time point are not known.

This chain connects TRBV2 to TRBJ2-1; 7 positions match TRBD2. V shed 1 base, J shed 1 base, and the junction held 7 bases outside the gene matches. The CDR3 covers 17 residues. Germline lookup yields CDR1 SNHLY and CDR2 FYNNEI. The CDR3 is CASSEVGRGRSYNEQFF. In DNA form, the CDR3 reads TGTGCCAGCAGTGAAGTTGGGAGGGGCCGTTCCTACAATGAGCAGTTCTTC. Full variable domain (outside the CDR3, taken from reference TRBV2 and TRBJ2-1): EPEVTQTPSHQVTQMGQEVILRCVPISNHLYFYWYRQILGQKVEFLVSFYNNEISEKSEIFDDQFSVERPDGSNFTLKIRSTKLEDSAMYFCASSEVGRGRSYNEQFFGPGTRLTVL.

This clonotype was observed a few times. This sequence joins TRBV4-3 and TRBJ2-1, with no clear D. The CDR3 runs to 12 residues. Looked up from germline, CDR1 is LGHNA and CDR2 is YSLEER. V lost 3 bases, J lost 6 bases, and 6 bases lay in between. The CDR3 is CASSHGSNEQFF. The CDR3 nucleotides read TGCGCCAGCAGCCATGGCTCCAATGAGCAGTTCTTC.

This clonotype was counted a few times. The chain recombines TRBV11-2 with TRBJ2-7, with D possibly being TRBD1 or TRBD2 (5 bases each). Germline V lookup: CDR1 SGHAT, CDR2 FQNNGV. The CDR3 extends over 13 amino acids. V was shortened by 0 bases and J by 7 bases, with 10 bases between the two germline ends. CDR3 residues: CASSLDEWGEQYF. CDR3 DNA: TGTGCCAGCAGCTTAGATGAGTGGGGGGAGCAGTACTTC.

This clonotype was counted between two and nine times. The genes are TRBV4-1 and TRBJ1-1; 8 bases are a match to TRBD1. Trimming removed 2 bases from V and 1 base from J; junction bases left unmatched: 3. This CDR3 is built from 15 residues. Germline lookup yields CDR1 MGHRA and CDR2 YSYEKL. The CDR3 sequence is CASSQLGTGNTEAFF. The CDR3 coding sequence is TGCGCCAGCAGCCAACTGGGGACAGGGAACACTGAAGCTTTCTTT.

This clonotype was observed a handful of times. The genes are TRBV6-1 and TRBJ2-7, with 8 bases matching TRBD1. CDR1 is MNHNS and CDR2 is SASEGT in the germline V gene. After removal of 1 base from V and 4 bases from J, the junction contained 9 bases not matched to a gene. The CDR3 runs 16 residues. This CDR3 is CASSEGAGGDEYEQYF. Written as DNA, the CDR3 is TGTGCCAGCAGTGAAGGAGCAGGGGGCGATGAGTACGAGCAGTACTTC.

The chain has TRBV3-1 and TRBJ1-2, with D unclear. Trimming removed 8 bases from V and 0 bases from J, with 7 bases in between. This CDR3 has 12 amino acids. The germline gives CDR1 LGHDT, CDR2 YNNKEL (reference sequence). The CDR3 bases are TGTGCCAGCGGTAGAGCTAACTATGGCTACACCTTC. Translated: CASGRANYGYTF.

CDR3 region: CASSNTETLLGPQHF. For the CDR3, the DNA is TGTGCCAGCAGCAATACGGAAACCCTCCTTGGGCCCCAGCATTTT. This chain joins TRBV21-1 and TRBJ1-5. TRBV21-1 is labeled a pseudogene. The CDR3 length is 15 residues.

Ten or more counts support this clonotype. This sequence joins TRBV6-5 and TRBJ2-2; D is possibly TRBD1 or TRBD2 (5 bases each). Looked up from germline, CDR1 is MNHEY and CDR2 is SVGAGI. This CDR3 comprises 12 residues. Trimming left V 10 bases short and J 2 bases short, with 8 bases between. The CDR3 sequence: CATGTNTGELFF. The DNA of the CDR3 is TGTGCCACTGGGACCAACACCGGGGAGCTGTTTTTT.

V usage is TRBV14 and J usage is TRBJ2-2; TRBD2 is a possible D gene (5 bases). From germline, CDR1 is SGHDN and CDR2 FVKESK. This CDR3 spans 14 amino acids. V was trimmed by 4 bases and J by 4 bases, leaving 10 bases between them. CDR3 sequence (DNA): TGTGCCAGCAGCCCGGGAATGGTCACCGGGGAGCTGTTTTTT. Its protein product is CASSPGMVTGELFF.

This clonotype came up many times. The DNA of the CDR3 is TGTGCCAGCATAAGTTCTCGGGCCACAGATACGCAGTATTTT. It yields the protein CASISSRATDTQYF. J is TRBJ2-3 and V is TRBV7-2; no definite D call. The germline CDR1 and CDR2 sequences are SGHTA and FQGNSA. Trimming removed 7 bases at V and 2 bases at J, with 13 bases between. CDR3 size: 14 residues. The whole variable domain, filled in from reference TRBV7-2 and TRBJ2-3, reads GAGVSQSPSNKVTEKGKDVELRCDPISGHTALYWYRQSLGQGLEFLIYFQGNSAPDKSGLPSDRFSAERTGGSVSTLTIQRTQQEDSAVYLCASISSRATDTQYFGPGTRLTVL.

This rearrangement joins TRBV4-2 to TRBJ2-3; D call uncertain. The V and J ends lost 7 bases and 0 bases respectively, with 14 bases between them. Germline CDR1 LGHNA, CDR2 YNFKEQ. The CDR3 runs to 15 residues. The CDR3 protein is CASTPQFSSTDTQYF. As DNA, the CDR3 is TGTGCCAGCACCCCCCAGTTCTCTAGCACAGATACGCAGTATTTT.